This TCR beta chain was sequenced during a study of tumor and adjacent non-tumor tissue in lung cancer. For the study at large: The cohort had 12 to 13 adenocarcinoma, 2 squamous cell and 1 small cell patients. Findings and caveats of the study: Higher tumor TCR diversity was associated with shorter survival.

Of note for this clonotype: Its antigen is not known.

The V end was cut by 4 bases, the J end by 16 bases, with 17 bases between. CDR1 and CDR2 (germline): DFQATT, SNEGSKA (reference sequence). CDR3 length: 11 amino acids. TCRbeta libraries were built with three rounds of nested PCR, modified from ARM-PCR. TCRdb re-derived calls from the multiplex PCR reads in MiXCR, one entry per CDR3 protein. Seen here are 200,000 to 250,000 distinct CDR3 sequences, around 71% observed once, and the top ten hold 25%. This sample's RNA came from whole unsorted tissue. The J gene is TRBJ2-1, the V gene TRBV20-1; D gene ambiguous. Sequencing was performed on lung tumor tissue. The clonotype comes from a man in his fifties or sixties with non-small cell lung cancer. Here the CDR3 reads CSATYHNEKFF. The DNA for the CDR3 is TGCAGTGCTACTTACCACAATGAGAAATTCTTC.